Below, one T cell receptor beta chain is given with its context. Its antigen is undetermined. This specimen comes from a study of T cell responses to AZD1222 COVID-19 vaccine. Overall study findings and caveats: Rises in breadth and depth of Spike-specific TCRs came after two AZD1222 doses. Sampling captured repertoires only after the peak T cell response.

Only in-frame clones appear in the TCRdb table, and some are missing; sequencing was by immunoSEQ multiplex PCR. The sample consists of approximately 170,000 clones, about 83% of them appearing once. The sequence was obtained from an adult who received the AZD1222 COVID-19 vaccine. The sequenced sample was peripheral blood, obtained 28 days after the second AZD1222 dose.

For the CDR3, the DNA is TGCGCCAGCAGCCCCGGGTGGAACTATGGCTACACCTTC. Its protein is CASSPGWNYGYTF. This chain connects TRBV5-1 to TRBJ1-2; D is unclear. Germline CDR1 is SGHRS and CDR2 is YFSETQ. This CDR3 spans 13 amino acids. Between the trimmed V and J ends, which lost 4 bases and 2 bases, there was a span of 9 bases.